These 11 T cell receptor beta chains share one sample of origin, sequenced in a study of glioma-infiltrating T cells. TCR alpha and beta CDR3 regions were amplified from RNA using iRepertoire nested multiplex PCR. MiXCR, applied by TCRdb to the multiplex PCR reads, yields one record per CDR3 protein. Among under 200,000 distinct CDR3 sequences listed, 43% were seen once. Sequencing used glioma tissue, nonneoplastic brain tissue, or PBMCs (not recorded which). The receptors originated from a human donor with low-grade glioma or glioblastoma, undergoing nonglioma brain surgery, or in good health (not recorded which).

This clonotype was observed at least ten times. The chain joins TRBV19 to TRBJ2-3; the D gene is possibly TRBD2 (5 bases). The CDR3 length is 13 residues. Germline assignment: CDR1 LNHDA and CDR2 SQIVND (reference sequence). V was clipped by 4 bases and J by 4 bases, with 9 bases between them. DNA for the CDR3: TGTGCCAGTAGTAGAAACGGGGCAGATACGCAGTATTTT. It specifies CASSRNGADTQYF. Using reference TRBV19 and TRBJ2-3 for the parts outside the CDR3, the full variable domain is DGGITQSPKYLFRKEGQNVTLSCEQNLNHDAMYWYRQDPGQGLRLIYYSQIVNDFQKGDIAEGYSVSREKKESFPLTVTSAQKNPTAFYLCASSRNGADTQYFGPGTRLTVL.

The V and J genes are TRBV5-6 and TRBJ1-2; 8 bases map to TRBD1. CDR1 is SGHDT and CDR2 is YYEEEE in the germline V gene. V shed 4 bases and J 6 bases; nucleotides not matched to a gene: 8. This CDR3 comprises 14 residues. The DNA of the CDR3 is TGTGCCAGCAGCCTAGCCTTACAGGGGGATGGCTACACCTTC. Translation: CASSLALQGDGYTF. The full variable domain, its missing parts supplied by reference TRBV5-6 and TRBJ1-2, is DAGVTQSPTHLIKTRGQQVTLRCSPKSGHDTVSWYQQALGQGPQFIFQYYEEEERQRGNFPDRFSGHQFPNYSSELNVNALLLGDSALYLCASSLALQGDGYTFGSGTRLTVV.

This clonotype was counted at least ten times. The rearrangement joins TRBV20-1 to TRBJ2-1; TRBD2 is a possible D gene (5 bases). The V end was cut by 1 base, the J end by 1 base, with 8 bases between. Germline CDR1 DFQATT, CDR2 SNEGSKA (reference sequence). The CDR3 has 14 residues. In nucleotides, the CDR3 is TGCAGTGCTAGAGTGGACTCTTCCTACAATGAGCAGTTCTTC. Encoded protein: CSARVDSSYNEQFF.

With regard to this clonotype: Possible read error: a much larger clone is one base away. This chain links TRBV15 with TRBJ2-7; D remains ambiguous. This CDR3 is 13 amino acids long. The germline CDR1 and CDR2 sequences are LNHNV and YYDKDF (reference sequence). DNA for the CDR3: TGTGACAGCAGTCCCCCTGCAACCTACGAGCAGTACTTC. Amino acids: CDSSPPATYEQYF.

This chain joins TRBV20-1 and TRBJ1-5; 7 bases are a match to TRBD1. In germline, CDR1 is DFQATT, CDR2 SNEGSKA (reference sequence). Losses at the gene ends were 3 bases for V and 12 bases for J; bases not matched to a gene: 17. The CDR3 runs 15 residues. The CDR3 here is CSASARGRGNKHQHF. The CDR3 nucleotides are TGCAGTGCTAGTGCGAGGGGGCGCGGCAATAAGCACCAGCATTTT.

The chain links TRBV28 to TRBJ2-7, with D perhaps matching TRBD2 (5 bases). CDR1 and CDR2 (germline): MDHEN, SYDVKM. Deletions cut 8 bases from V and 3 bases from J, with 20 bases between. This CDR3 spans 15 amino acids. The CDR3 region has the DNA TGTGCCAGCCACCCTACAGAGACTACTGTCTACGAGCAGTACTTC. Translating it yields CASHPTETTVYEQYF.

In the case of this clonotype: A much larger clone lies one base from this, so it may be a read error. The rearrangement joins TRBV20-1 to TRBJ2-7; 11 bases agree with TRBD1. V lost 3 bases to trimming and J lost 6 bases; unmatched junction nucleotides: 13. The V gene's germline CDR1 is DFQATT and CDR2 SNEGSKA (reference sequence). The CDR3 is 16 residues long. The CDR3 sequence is CSASYSGTGGKFEQYF. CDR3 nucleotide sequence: TGCAGTGCTAGCTACTCCGGGACAGGGGGAAAGTTCGAGCAGTACTTC.

In DNA form, the CDR3 reads TGTGCCAGCTTTCCGGTCAGGACTTCTTACAATGAGCAGTTCTTC. It yields the protein CASFPVRTSYNEQFF. The chain has TRBV6-2 or TRBV6-3 and TRBJ2-1; possibly TRBD2 for D (5 bases). This CDR3 spans 15 amino acids. Germline V gene data show CDR1 as MNHEY and CDR2 as SVGEGT. V lost 8 bases and J lost 4, with 18 bases in between.

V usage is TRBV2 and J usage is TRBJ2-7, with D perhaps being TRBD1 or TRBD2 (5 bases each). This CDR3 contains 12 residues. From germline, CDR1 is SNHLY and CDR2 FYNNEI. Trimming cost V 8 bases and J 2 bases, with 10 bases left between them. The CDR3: CASGGSAYEQYF. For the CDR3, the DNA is TGTGCCAGCGGGGGATCGGCCTACGAGCAGTACTTC.

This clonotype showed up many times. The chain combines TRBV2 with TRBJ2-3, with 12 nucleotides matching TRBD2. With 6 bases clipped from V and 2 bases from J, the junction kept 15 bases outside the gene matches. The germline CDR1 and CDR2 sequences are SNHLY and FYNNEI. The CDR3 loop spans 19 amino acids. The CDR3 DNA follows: TGTGCCAGCAGCGAACAGGGGAAACTAGCGGGAGGAGTCACAGATACGCAGTATTTT. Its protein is CASSEQGKLAGGVTDTQYF.

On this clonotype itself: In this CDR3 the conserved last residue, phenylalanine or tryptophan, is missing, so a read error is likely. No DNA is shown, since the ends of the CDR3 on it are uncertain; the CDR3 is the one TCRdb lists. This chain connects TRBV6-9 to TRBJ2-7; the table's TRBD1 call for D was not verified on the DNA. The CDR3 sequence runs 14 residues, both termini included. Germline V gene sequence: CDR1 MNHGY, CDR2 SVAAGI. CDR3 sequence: CASSYGTGSYEEYL.